The present T cell receptor beta chain was sequenced within a study of cytomegalovirus exposure and HLA in healthy donors. Study overall: Prior work identified 95 million to 120 million unique TCR beta sequences in some 180 million T cells.

The length of the CDR3 is 15 residues. CDR1 and CDR2 from the germline V gene are MNHNS and SASEGT. V lost 2 bases and J lost 4; bases outside the gene matches: 7. Use of 60 Vbeta and 13 Jbeta primers characterized the PCR. Profiled with immunoSEQ multiplex PCR; TCRdb holds only in-frame clones, not every one. The sample carries more than 150,000 clones, about 80% recorded once. As regards this clone: The antigen is undetermined.

Whole-study results and caveats: Later analysis found that TCR beta chains associated with HLA were more clonally expanded than other, equally common chains. Earlier analysis found most TCR beta V segments productive about 87% or about 30% of the time.

This chain connects TRBV6-1 to TRBJ2-5, with 7 bases identical to TRBD2. This clonotype was sampled from a woman aged 45 to 65 in good health and CMV-seropositive. Sequencing input: PBMCs. CDR3 amino acids: CASSEWMREIETQYF. For the CDR3, the DNA is TGTGCCAGCAGTGAATGGATGCGGGAGATAGAGACCCAGTACTTC.